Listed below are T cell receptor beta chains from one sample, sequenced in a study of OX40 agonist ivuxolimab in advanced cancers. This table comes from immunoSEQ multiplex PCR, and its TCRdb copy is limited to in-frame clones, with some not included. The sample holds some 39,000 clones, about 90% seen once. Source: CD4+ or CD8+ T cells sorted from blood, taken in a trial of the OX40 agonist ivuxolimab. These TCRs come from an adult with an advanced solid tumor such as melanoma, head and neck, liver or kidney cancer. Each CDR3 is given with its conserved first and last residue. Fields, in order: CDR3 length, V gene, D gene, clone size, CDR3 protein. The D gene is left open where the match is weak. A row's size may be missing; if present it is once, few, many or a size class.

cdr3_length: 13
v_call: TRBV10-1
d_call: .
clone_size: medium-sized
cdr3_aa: CASSESGYQPQHF

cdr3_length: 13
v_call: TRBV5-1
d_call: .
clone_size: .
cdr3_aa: CASTTDNSYEQYF

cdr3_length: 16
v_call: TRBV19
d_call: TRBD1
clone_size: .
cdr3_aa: CASSSLPRDRGREQYF

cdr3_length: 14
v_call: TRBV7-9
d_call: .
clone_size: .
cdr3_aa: CASSSWTGGDTQYF

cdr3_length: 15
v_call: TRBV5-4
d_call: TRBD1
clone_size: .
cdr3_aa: CASSHRTGELGKLFF

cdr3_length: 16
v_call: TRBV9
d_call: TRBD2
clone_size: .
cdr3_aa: CASSVAAGGSYNEQFF

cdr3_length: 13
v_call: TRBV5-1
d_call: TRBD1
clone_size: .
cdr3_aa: CASNRGKGEKLFF

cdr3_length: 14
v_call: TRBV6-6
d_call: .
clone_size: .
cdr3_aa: CASSYSKGVDGYTF

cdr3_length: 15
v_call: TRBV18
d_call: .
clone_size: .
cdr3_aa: CASSLNRGDGTEAFF

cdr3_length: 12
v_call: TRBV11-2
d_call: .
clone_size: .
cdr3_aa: CASSSDRDIQYF

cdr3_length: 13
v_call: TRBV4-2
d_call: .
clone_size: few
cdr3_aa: CASSQAGMDGYTF

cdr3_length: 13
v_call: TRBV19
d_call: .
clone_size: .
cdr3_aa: CASRAEPLDAQYF

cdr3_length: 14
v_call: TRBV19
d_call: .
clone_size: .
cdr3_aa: CASSSTRIANEQFF

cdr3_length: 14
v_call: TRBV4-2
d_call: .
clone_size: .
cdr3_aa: CASSQAGEGYEQYF

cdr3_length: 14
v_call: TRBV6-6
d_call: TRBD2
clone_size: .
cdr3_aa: CASRQTSGTYEQYF

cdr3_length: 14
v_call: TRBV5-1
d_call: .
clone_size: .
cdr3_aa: CASSLAGTGQPRHF

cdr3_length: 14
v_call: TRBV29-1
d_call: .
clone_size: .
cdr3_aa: CSVVVGRSGNTIYF

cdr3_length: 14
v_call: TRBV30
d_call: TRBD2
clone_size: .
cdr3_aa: CAWKAGGPPDTQYF

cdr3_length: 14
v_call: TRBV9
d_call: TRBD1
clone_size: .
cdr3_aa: CASSPGQVYNEQFF

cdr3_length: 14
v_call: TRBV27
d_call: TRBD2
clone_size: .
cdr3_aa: CASTSLAGAGELFF

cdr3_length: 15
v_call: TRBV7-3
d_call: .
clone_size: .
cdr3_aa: CASSLYPGASTEAFF

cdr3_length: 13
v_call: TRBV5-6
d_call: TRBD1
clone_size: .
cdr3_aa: CASRQGAVYGYTF

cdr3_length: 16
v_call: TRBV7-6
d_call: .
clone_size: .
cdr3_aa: CASSLSALNSGNTIYF

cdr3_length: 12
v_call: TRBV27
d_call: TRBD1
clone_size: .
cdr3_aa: CASRQGSHEQYF

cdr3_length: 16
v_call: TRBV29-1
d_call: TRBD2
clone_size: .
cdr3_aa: CSVASGLAGGTDTQYF

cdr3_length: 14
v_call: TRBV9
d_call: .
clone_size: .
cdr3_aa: CASSPQVLTGELFF

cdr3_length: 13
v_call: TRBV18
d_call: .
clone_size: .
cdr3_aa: CASSPMGNQPQHF

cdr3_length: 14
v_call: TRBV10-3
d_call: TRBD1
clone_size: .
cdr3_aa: CAISLTGEEGAQHF

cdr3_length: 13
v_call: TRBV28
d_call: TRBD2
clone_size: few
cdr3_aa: CASSLLGGRIEFF

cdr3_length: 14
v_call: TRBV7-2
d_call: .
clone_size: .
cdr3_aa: CASSLGDTTYTQYF

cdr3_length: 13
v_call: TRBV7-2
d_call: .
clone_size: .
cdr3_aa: CASSLVRGNEQFF

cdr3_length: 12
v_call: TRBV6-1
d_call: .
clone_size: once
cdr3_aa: CASNITPNEQFF

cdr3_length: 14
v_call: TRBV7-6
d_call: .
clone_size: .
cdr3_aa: CASSLGGAANVLTF

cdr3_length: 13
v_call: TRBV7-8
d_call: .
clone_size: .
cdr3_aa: CASSGMGGQGQYF

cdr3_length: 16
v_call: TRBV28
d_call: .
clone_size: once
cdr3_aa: CASSNGGARGNQPQHF